Listed below are T cell receptor beta chains from one sample, sequenced in a study of T cell responses to AZD1222 COVID-19 vaccine. Sequenced by immunoSEQ multiplex PCR; TCRdb stores in-frame clones only, minus some. The table shows under 200,000 clones, with approximately 91% occurring only once. Here the sequenced sample was peripheral blood, taken on day 0 of AZD1222 vaccination. The origin of the receptors is an adult in good health. CDR3s include the opening cysteine and the closing phenylalanine or tryptophan. The order of the fields is D gene, clone size, V gene, J gene, CDR3 DNA, CDR3 protein. D genes are given only for firm matches. Some rows mark clone size as missing; the rest say once, few, many or name a class of expanded clone.

d_gene: TRBD2; abundance: .; v_gene: TRBV9; j_gene: TRBJ2-1; CDR3nt: TGTGCCAGCAGCGTAGCAGGTATACGAGCGGGGGCTTACAATGAGCAGTTCTTC; CDR3aa: CASSVAGIRAGAYNEQFF
d_gene: .; abundance: .; v_gene: TRBV28; j_gene: TRBJ1-2; CDR3nt: TGTGCCAGCAGTCCCCCAGGATATGGCTACACCTTC; CDR3aa: CASSPPGYGYTF
d_gene: TRBD1; abundance: .; v_gene: TRBV7-9; j_gene: TRBJ1-2; CDR3nt: TGTGCCAGCAGCTTAATCGACAGGGCCGAAAGGGGCTACACCTTC; CDR3aa: CASSLIDRAERGYTF
d_gene: .; abundance: .; v_gene: TRBV5-4; j_gene: TRBJ1-3; CDR3nt: TGTGCCAGCAGCTTGAGAGCAGAAGGACTCCGAAACACCATATATTTT; CDR3aa: CASSLRAEGLRNTIYF
d_gene: .; abundance: once; v_gene: TRBV20-1; j_gene: TRBJ2-4; CDR3nt: TGCAGTGCTAGTGGGGGGGGCATAGGAAGCGAAAACATTCAGTACTTC; CDR3aa: CSASGGGIGSENIQYF
d_gene: .; abundance: .; v_gene: TRBV28; j_gene: TRBJ1-1; CDR3nt: TGTGCCAGCAGCCGGGCACCAGGTGAAGCTTTCTTT; CDR3aa: CASSRAPGEAFF
d_gene: .; abundance: .; v_gene: TRBV5-4; j_gene: TRBJ2-1; CDR3nt: TGTGCCAGCAGCAACCCCAAGGCCGACAATGAGCAGTTCTTC; CDR3aa: CASSNPKADNEQFF
d_gene: TRBD2; abundance: .; v_gene: TRBV11-3; j_gene: TRBJ2-1; CDR3nt: TGTGCCAGCAGCTTAAGTGGGCTAGCGGGTAATGAGCAGTTCTTC; CDR3aa: CASSLSGLAGNEQFF
d_gene: .; abundance: .; v_gene: TRBV3-1/TRBV3-2; j_gene: TRBJ2-1; CDR3nt: TGTGCCAGCAGCTCCTTAGGACTGAACAATGAGCAGTTCTTC; CDR3aa: CASSSLGLNNEQFF
d_gene: .; abundance: .; v_gene: TRBV27; j_gene: TRBJ1-2; CDR3nt: TGTGCCAGCAGTTTAAGTGGACGCGGCTACACCTTC; CDR3aa: CASSLSGRGYTF
d_gene: .; abundance: .; v_gene: TRBV5-5; j_gene: TRBJ1-4; CDR3nt: TGTGCCAGCAGCTTGAGGGATGGTTATGAAAAACTGTTTTTT; CDR3aa: CASSLRDGYEKLFF
d_gene: .; abundance: .; v_gene: TRBV7-2; j_gene: TRBJ1-5; CDR3nt: TGTGCCAGCAGCTTAGACATAGGACAGTGGGGTGCGGGCAATCAGCCCCAGCATTTT; CDR3aa: CASSLDIGQWGAGNQPQHF
d_gene: TRBD1; abundance: .; v_gene: TRBV11-2; j_gene: TRBJ1-2; CDR3nt: TGTGCCAGCAGCTTAGGGGACAGGGTGGAAGGCTACACCTTC; CDR3aa: CASSLGDRVEGYTF
d_gene: .; abundance: .; v_gene: TRBV15; j_gene: TRBJ1-6; CDR3nt: TGTGCCACCAGCAGAACAGTAAGCTCCTATAATTCACCCCTCCACTTT; CDR3aa: CATSRTVSSYNSPLHF
d_gene: TRBD1; abundance: few; v_gene: TRBV7-2; j_gene: TRBJ2-5; CDR3nt: TGTGCCAGCAGCAAAAACCATCCGGGACAGGGGTTGGGTACCCAGTACTTC; CDR3aa: CASSKNHPGQGLGTQYF
d_gene: .; abundance: .; v_gene: TRBV19; j_gene: TRBJ1-4; CDR3nt: TGTGCCAGTAGAGGGACCTCTTTTAATGAAAAACTGTTTTTT; CDR3aa: CASRGTSFNEKLFF
d_gene: .; abundance: .; v_gene: TRBV3-1/TRBV3-2; j_gene: TRBJ1-1; CDR3nt: TGTGCCAGCAGCCAAGATTGGGGGGAAAACACTGAAGCTTTCTTT; CDR3aa: CASSQDWGENTEAFF
d_gene: TRBD2; abundance: .; v_gene: TRBV2; j_gene: TRBJ2-1; CDR3nt: TGTGCCAGCAGTGACCAGACTAGCGGGAGCGGCAATGAGCAGTTCTTC; CDR3aa: CASSDQTSGSGNEQFF
d_gene: .; abundance: .; v_gene: TRBV4-2; j_gene: TRBJ1-2; CDR3nt: TGTGCCAGCAGCCAAGGGGGGGGCTACACCTTC; CDR3aa: CASSQGGGYTF
d_gene: TRBD2; abundance: .; v_gene: TRBV5-1; j_gene: TRBJ2-5; CDR3nt: TGCGCCAGCAGCTTAGACGGGACTAGCTACGAGACCCAGTACTTC; CDR3aa: CASSLDGTSYETQYF
d_gene: TRBD2; abundance: once; v_gene: TRBV7-2; j_gene: TRBJ2-1; CDR3nt: TGTGCCAGCAGCTTAGCGAGTGGTAGCGGGGGGAATGAGCAGTTCTTC; CDR3aa: CASSLASGSGGNEQFF
d_gene: .; abundance: .; v_gene: TRBV7-2; j_gene: TRBJ1-4; CDR3nt: TGTGCCAGCAGTATTTACAGGGCCAATGAAAAACTGTTTTTT; CDR3aa: CASSIYRANEKLFF
d_gene: TRBD2; abundance: .; v_gene: TRBV29-1; j_gene: TRBJ2-1; CDR3nt: TGCAGCGTTGGGAGCTTAGCGGGAGGGATTGAGCAGTTCTTC; CDR3aa: CSVGSLAGGIEQFF
d_gene: TRBD2; abundance: .; v_gene: TRBV5-4; j_gene: TRBJ2-3; CDR3nt: TGTGCCAGCTCGTTGTGGGGACTAGCGGGAACAGATACGCAGTATTTT; CDR3aa: CASSLWGLAGTDTQYF
d_gene: .; abundance: .; v_gene: TRBV7-9; j_gene: TRBJ1-2; CDR3nt: TGTGCCAGCAGCTTCTCAGAGACAGCGTTTAACTATGGCTACACCTTC; CDR3aa: CASSFSETAFNYGYTF
d_gene: .; abundance: .; v_gene: TRBV11-3; j_gene: TRBJ2-2; CDR3nt: TGTGCCAGCAGCTTAGCAACAGGACTGAACACCGGGGAGCTGTTTTTT; CDR3aa: CASSLATGLNTGELFF
d_gene: .; abundance: once; v_gene: TRBV29-1; j_gene: TRBJ2-2; CDR3nt: TGCAGCGTTGAGGGCCGGGACCGTTCCACCGGGGAGCTGTTTTTT; CDR3aa: CSVEGRDRSTGELFF
d_gene: .; abundance: .; v_gene: TRBV15; j_gene: TRBJ1-6; CDR3nt: TGTGCCACCAGCAGACCTGACGCGCCTTCACCCCTCCACTTT; CDR3aa: CATSRPDAPSPLHF
d_gene: .; abundance: .; v_gene: TRBV7-6; j_gene: TRBJ2-7; CDR3nt: TGTGCCAGCAGCGCGTTCGGACAGACGGGCGACGAGCAGTACTTC; CDR3aa: CASSAFGQTGDEQYF
d_gene: .; abundance: .; v_gene: TRBV7-8; j_gene: TRBJ2-5; CDR3nt: TGTGCCAGCAGCCGCTTCCCGGCAGGGATGAGTCAAGAGACCCAGTACTTC; CDR3aa: CASSRFPAGMSQETQYF
d_gene: .; abundance: .; v_gene: TRBV19; j_gene: TRBJ1-5; CDR3nt: TGTGCCAGTAGTGGACGGGTTAACAGGGCAGGCGGGGGTAGCAATCAGCCCCAGCATTTT; CDR3aa: CASSGRVNRAGGGSNQPQHF
d_gene: .; abundance: .; v_gene: TRBV29-1; j_gene: TRBJ2-3; CDR3nt: TGCAGCGTTGGATCACGGCGGGGAGATACGCAGTATTTT; CDR3aa: CSVGSRRGDTQYF
d_gene: TRBD2; abundance: once; v_gene: TRBV6-2/TRBV6-3; j_gene: TRBJ2-3; CDR3nt: TGTGCCAGCAGTGGACTAGCGGGGGTAGATACGCAGTATTTT; CDR3aa: CASSGLAGVDTQYF
d_gene: .; abundance: .; v_gene: TRBV2; j_gene: TRBJ2-7; CDR3nt: TGTGCCAGCAGGGCTTACGAGCAGTACTTC; CDR3aa: CASRAYEQYF
d_gene: TRBD1; abundance: .; v_gene: TRBV29-1; j_gene: TRBJ1-5; CDR3nt: TGCAGCGTATCCGGGACAGAGGGCAATCAGCCCCAGCATTTT; CDR3aa: CSVSGTEGNQPQHF
d_gene: TRBD1; abundance: .; v_gene: TRBV24-1; j_gene: TRBJ1-5; CDR3nt: TGTGCCACCAGTCCCGGACAGGGGGGGAATCAGCCCCAGCATTTT; CDR3aa: CATSPGQGGNQPQHF
d_gene: TRBD2; abundance: .; v_gene: TRBV3-1/TRBV3-2; j_gene: TRBJ2-7; CDR3nt: TGTGCCAGCAGCCGCCTAGCGGGAGAGCCCCCCTACGAGCAGTACTTC; CDR3aa: CASSRLAGEPPYEQYF
d_gene: TRBD1; abundance: .; v_gene: TRBV5-1; j_gene: TRBJ1-3; CDR3nt: TGCGCCAGCAGCAAGGGGACAGGGCCTGGAAACACCATATATTTT; CDR3aa: CASSKGTGPGNTIYF
d_gene: .; abundance: .; v_gene: TRBV19; j_gene: TRBJ2-5; CDR3nt: TGTGCCAGTAGTATAGCACCACGGGAAATCCAAGAGACCCAGTACTTC; CDR3aa: CASSIAPREIQETQYF
d_gene: .; abundance: few; v_gene: TRBV9; j_gene: TRBJ2-7; CDR3nt: TGTGCCAGCAGTCCCGGCGGGGCAGACCACGAGCAGTACTTC; CDR3aa: CASSPGGADHEQYF
d_gene: .; abundance: .; v_gene: TRBV5-1; j_gene: TRBJ1-4; CDR3nt: TGCGCCAGCAGCTTGGGGCAGAATGAAAAACTGTTTTTT; CDR3aa: CASSLGQNEKLFF
d_gene: .; abundance: .; v_gene: TRBV7-6; j_gene: TRBJ2-5; CDR3nt: TGTGCCAGCAGCTTTTCTACGGACGGACAAGAGACCCAGTACTTC; CDR3aa: CASSFSTDGQETQYF
d_gene: TRBD1; abundance: .; v_gene: TRBV28; j_gene: TRBJ2-7; CDR3nt: TGTGCCAGCAGTCGACAGGGGGCAAACTACGAGCAGTACTTC; CDR3aa: CASSRQGANYEQYF
d_gene: .; abundance: .; v_gene: TRBV5-1; j_gene: TRBJ1-2; CDR3nt: TGCGCCAGCAGCTTGGCCCCGGGGGGGGGCGAGGACTATGGCTACACCTTC; CDR3aa: CASSLAPGGGEDYGYTF
d_gene: TRBD1; abundance: .; v_gene: TRBV6-5; j_gene: TRBJ1-2; CDR3nt: TGTGCCAGCAGTTACTCGTGGCAGGGGGGATATGGCTACACCTTC; CDR3aa: CASSYSWQGGYGYTF
d_gene: .; abundance: .; v_gene: TRBV4-2; j_gene: TRBJ2-5; CDR3nt: TGTGCCAGCAGCCGCGGAAAAGAGACCCAGTACTTC; CDR3aa: CASSRGKETQYF
d_gene: .; abundance: once; v_gene: TRBV5-8; j_gene: TRBJ2-7; CDR3nt: TGTGCCAGCAGCTCGGGGACAATAGTAGGCGAGCAGTACTTC; CDR3aa: CASSSGTIVGEQYF
d_gene: TRBD1; abundance: few; v_gene: TRBV6-2/TRBV6-3; j_gene: TRBJ1-5; CDR3nt: TGTGCCAGCAGTTACCGGACAGGGCGCGTAAGTCAGCCCCAGCATTTT; CDR3aa: CASSYRTGRVSQPQHF
d_gene: .; abundance: once; v_gene: TRBV19; j_gene: TRBJ2-7; CDR3nt: TGTGCCAGTAGTTCAGGACAGCTCTACGAGCAGTACTTC; CDR3aa: CASSSGQLYEQYF
d_gene: TRBD2; abundance: .; v_gene: TRBV13; j_gene: TRBJ2-3; CDR3nt: TGTGCCAGCAGCTCCGCCGGGGCGGGAGTACGAGATACGCAGTATTTT; CDR3aa: CASSSAGAGVRDTQYF
d_gene: .; abundance: .; v_gene: TRBV2; j_gene: TRBJ2-7; CDR3nt: TGTGCCAGCAGTGATCCCGAGACTACTTCCTACGAGCAGTACTTC; CDR3aa: CASSDPETTSYEQYF
d_gene: .; abundance: few; v_gene: TRBV9; j_gene: TRBJ2-7; CDR3nt: TGTGCCAGCAGCGTAGCGGGGGACGAGCAGTACTTC; CDR3aa: CASSVAGDEQYF